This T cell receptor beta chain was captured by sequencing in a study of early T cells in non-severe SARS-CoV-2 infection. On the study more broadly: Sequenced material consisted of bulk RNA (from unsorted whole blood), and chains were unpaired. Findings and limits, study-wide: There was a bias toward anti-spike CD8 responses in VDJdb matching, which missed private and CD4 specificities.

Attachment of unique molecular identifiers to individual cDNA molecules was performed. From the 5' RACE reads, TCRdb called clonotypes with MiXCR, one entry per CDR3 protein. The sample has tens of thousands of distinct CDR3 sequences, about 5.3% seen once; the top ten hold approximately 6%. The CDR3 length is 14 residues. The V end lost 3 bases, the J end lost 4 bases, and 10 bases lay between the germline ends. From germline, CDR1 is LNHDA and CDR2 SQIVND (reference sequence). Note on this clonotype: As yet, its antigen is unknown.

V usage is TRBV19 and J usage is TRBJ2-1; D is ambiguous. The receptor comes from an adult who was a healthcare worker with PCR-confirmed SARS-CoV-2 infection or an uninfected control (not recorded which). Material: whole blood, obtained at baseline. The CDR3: CASSISPPYNEQFF. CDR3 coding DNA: TGTGCCAGTAGTATTTCTCCCCCTTACAATGAGCAGTTCTTC.